This T cell receptor beta chain was captured by sequencing in a study of T cell changes during pregnancy in multiple sclerosis. Assay: immunoSEQ multiplex PCR; the TCRdb copy retains only in-frame clones and omits some. The sample records approximately 85,000 clones, 94% being singletons. Germline values: CDR1 SGHAT, CDR2 FQDESV (reference sequence). The CDR3 length is 14 residues. Trimming cost V 5 bases and J 6 bases, with 16 bases left between them. The TCR was taken from a female donor with multiple sclerosis, enrolled in a pregnancy study. The material was peripheral blood, obtained in the third trimester of pregnancy. The chain joins TRBV11-1 to TRBJ1-2, with D uncertain. The CDR3 spells CASSPYEVGNGYTF. The CDR3 region has the DNA TGTGCCAGCAGCCCCTATGAAGTGGGCAATGGCTACACCTTC.